The rows below give T cell receptor beta chains drawn from one sample of a study of OX40 agonist ivuxolimab in advanced cancers. Only in-frame clones appear in the TCRdb table, and some are missing; sequencing was by immunoSEQ multiplex PCR. This sample has roughly 90,000 clones, with about nine tenths found just once. This sample comprised CD4+ or CD8+ T cells sorted from blood, obtained in a trial of the OX40 agonist ivuxolimab. Receptors originate from an adult with an advanced solid tumor such as melanoma, head and neck, liver or kidney cancer. Both conserved end residues are part of each CDR3. D genes are given only for firm matches. Clone size is stated in some rows and not others, as once, few, many or a class when expanded.

clone size | J gene | V gene | D gene | CDR3 length | CDR3 DNA | CDR3 protein
NA | TRBJ2-1 | TRBV5-1 | NA | 15 | TGCGCCAGCAGCTTGGATCTAGCAGCCTACAATGAGCAGTTCTTC | CASSLDLAAYNEQFF
NA | TRBJ1-5 | TRBV5-3 | NA | 22 | TGTGCCAGAAGCTTGGCCCCCAATTCCACTTCTACAGGGCGGGAAAGCAATCAGCCCCAGCATTTT | CARSLAPNSTSTGRESNQPQHF
NA | TRBJ1-1 | TRBV5-1 | NA | 13 | TGCGCCAGCAGGAGGGGGAAGAACACTGAAGCTTTCTTT | CASRRGKNTEAFF
NA | TRBJ2-1 | TRBV7-2 | NA | 15 | TGTGCCAGCAGCTTAGTGGCGGGTCGTCAGGGAGAGCAGTTCTTC | CASSLVAGRQGEQFF
few | TRBJ2-3 | TRBV4-3 | NA | 14 | TGCGCCAGCAGCCAGCGGGGGCCCACAGATACGCAGTATTTT | CASSQRGPTDTQYF
NA | TRBJ2-2 | TRBV5-1 | TRBD2 | 15 | TGCGCCAGCAGCCTTGGGACTACAAACACCGGGGAGCTGTTTTTT | CASSLGTTNTGELFF
NA | TRBJ2-3 | TRBV11-2 | TRBD2 | 19 | TGTGCCAGCAGCTTAGTGACCTTAAGGACTAGCGGGAGAACAGATACGCAGTATTTT | CASSLVTLRTSGRTDTQYF
NA | TRBJ2-4 | TRBV27 | TRBD1 | 15 | TGTGCCAGCAGTTTTGGGACAGCAGCCAAAAACATTCAGTACTTC | CASSFGTAAKNIQYF
once | TRBJ2-7 | TRBV7-6 | TRBD1 | 14 | TGTGCCAGCAGCCCGGACAGGGGTAACTACGAGCAGTACTTC | CASSPDRGNYEQYF
NA | TRBJ1-1 | TRBV6-5 | NA | 15 | TGTGCCAGCAGCTCCCTTCAGATGGGGAGGACTGAAGCTTTCTTT | CASSSLQMGRTEAFF
NA | TRBJ2-7 | TRBV28 | NA | 12 | TGTGCCAGCAGTTTATCCCTTTCTGAGCAGTACTTC | CASSLSLSEQYF
NA | TRBJ1-5 | TRBV19 | NA | 16 | TGTGCCAGTAGTATTCGGTGGGGGGCTGTTAATCAGCCCCAGCATTTT | CASSIRWGAVNQPQHF
once | TRBJ1-5 | TRBV10-3 | TRBD1 | 18 | TGTGCCATCAGTGAGGGGACAGGGGTTAGCGTTGGCAATCAGCCCCAGCATTTT | CAISEGTGVSVGNQPQHF
few | TRBJ1-6 | TRBV27 | NA | 15 | TGTGCCAGCAGTCCAACCTCGGGAGGGAACTCACCCCTCCACTTT | CASSPTSGGNSPLHF
NA | TRBJ2-7 | TRBV11-2 | NA | 15 | TGTGCCAGCAGCTTAGATCCAAGTCTTCTGTACGAGCAGTACTTC | CASSLDPSLLYEQYF
NA | TRBJ2-5 | TRBV15 | TRBD2 | 15 | TGTGCCACCAGCAGAGCCAGGGAGGGCGGTGAGACCCAGTACTTC | CATSRAREGGETQYF
NA | TRBJ2-7 | TRBV2 | NA | 17 | TGTGCCAGCAGGGACGGCTGGACTAAGGCGAGCTCCTACGAGCAGTACTTC | CASRDGWTKASSYEQYF
NA | TRBJ2-5 | TRBV7-2 | NA | 11 | TGTGCCAGCAGTATCCAAGAGACCCAGTACTTC | CASSIQETQYF
NA | TRBJ2-1 | TRBV11-2 | NA | 13 | TGTGCCAGCAGCTGGGACCTCCGCGGTGAGCAGTTCTTC | CASSWDLRGEQFF
NA | TRBJ2-3 | TRBV29-1 | NA | 14 | TGCAGCGTTGCTATACAGGGCTACACAGATACGCAGTATTTT | CSVAIQGYTDTQYF
NA | TRBJ2-3 | TRBV7-9 | NA | 13 | TGTGCCAGCAGCTTACAGGAGATAGATACGCAGTATTTT | CASSLQEIDTQYF
NA | TRBJ1-1 | TRBV28 | TRBD1 | 13 | TGTGCCAGCACTTGGGCAGGGGGCACTGAAGCTTTCTTT | CASTWAGGTEAFF
NA | TRBJ2-7 | TRBV4-3 | TRBD2 | 15 | TGCGCCAGCAGCCAAGGACTAGCGGGGATCTACGAGCAGTACTTC | CASSQGLAGIYEQYF
NA | TRBJ2-1 | TRBV25-1 | TRBD1 | 16 | TGTGCCAGCAGTGAGGGACAGGGTGGAAAATACAATGAGCAGTTCTTC | CASSEGQGGKYNEQFF
NA | TRBJ1-1 | TRBV14 | NA | 13 | TGTGCCAGCAGCCGAAACAGGGTCACTGAAGCTTTCTTT | CASSRNRVTEAFF
NA | TRBJ2-3 | TRBV7-2 | NA | 19 | TGTGCCAGCAGCAATAAATCCCCTAGGGCAGGGGCTAGCACAGATACGCAGTATTTT | CASSNKSPRAGASTDTQYF
NA | TRBJ2-7 | TRBV28 | TRBD2 | 14 | TGTGCCAGCAGACTAGGGACTAGCGGGATAGAGCAGTACTTC | CASRLGTSGIEQYF
NA | TRBJ1-5 | TRBV18 | NA | 14 | TGTGCCAGCTCACCGCAGGGGAGCAATCAGCCCCAGCATTTT | CASSPQGSNQPQHF
NA | TRBJ2-1 | TRBV6-9 | TRBD2 | 17 | TGTGCCAGCAGTTATTCCTGGACTAGGGACTCCTACAATGAGCAGTTCTTC | CASSYSWTRDSYNEQFF
NA | TRBJ2-7 | TRBV13 | NA | 13 | TGTGCCAGCAGCTTACGGGGTACGAGGGAGCAGTACTTC | CASSLRGTREQYF
once | TRBJ2-7 | TRBV5-1 | NA | 14 | TGCGCCAGCAGCCATGGACAAGGCGCCTACGAGCAGTACTTC | CASSHGQGAYEQYF
NA | TRBJ2-1 | TRBV19 | NA | 14 | TGTGCCAGTAGTAAGATTAGCGGTAACAATGAGCAGTTCTTC | CASSKISGNNEQFF
NA | TRBJ2-2 | TRBV7-3 | NA | 14 | TGTGCCAGCAGCCCCCGGGAGAGCACCGGGGAGCTGTTTTTT | CASSPRESTGELFF
NA | TRBJ1-2 | TRBV25-1 | NA | 13 | TGTGCCAGCAACACACAGGGAGGAGGGGGCTACACCTTC | CASNTQGGGGYTF
NA | TRBJ1-5 | TRBV11-2 | NA | 15 | TGTGCCAGCAGCTTAGGGGGAGGGGTAGGACAGCCCCAGCATTTT | CASSLGGGVGQPQHF
few | TRBJ1-2 | TRBV7-9 | NA | 15 | TGTGCCAGCAGCTTAGCGGGAGGACAGTCCTATGGCTACACCTTC | CASSLAGGQSYGYTF
NA | TRBJ2-4 | TRBV27 | NA | 13 | TGTGCCAGCAGTTTACACAGGTTTGACATTCAGTACTTC | CASSLHRFDIQYF
once | TRBJ2-5 | TRBV5-1 | TRBD1 | 15 | TGCGCCAGCAGAAGGACAGGGAGCGCCCAAGAGACCCAGTACTTC | CASRRTGSAQETQYF
NA | TRBJ2-3 | TRBV7-2 | NA | 11 | TGTGCCAGCAGGAATTTGGATACGCAGTATTTT | CASRNLDTQYF
NA | TRBJ2-3 | TRBV15 | NA | 15 | TGTGCCACCAGCAGAGGGGCAGGGCCGGCAGATACGCAGTATTTT | CATSRGAGPADTQYF
NA | TRBJ1-3 | TRBV11-2 | TRBD1 | 15 | TGTGCCAGCAGCTGGACAGGCACCTCTGGAAACACCATATATTTT | CASSWTGTSGNTIYF
NA | TRBJ1-2 | TRBV28 | NA | 12 | TGTGCCAGCAGGACAAGGAGTTGGGGCTACACCTTC | CASRTRSWGYTF
once | TRBJ1-1 | TRBV28 | TRBD1 | 17 | TGTGCCAGCAGGCTCATGACAGGGGCGGGAATGAACACTGAAGCTTTCTTT | CASRLMTGAGMNTEAFF